This is a list of T cell receptor beta chains from one sample in a study of cytomegalovirus exposure and HLA in healthy donors. Clones were read by immunoSEQ multiplex PCR, and TCRdb kept only the in-frame ones, dropping some. The sample consists of around 140,000 clones, roughly 80% of them appearing once. Sequencing used PBMCs. These receptors came from a man aged 35 to 55 in good health and CMV-seronegative. Both conserved end residues are part of each CDR3. D genes are given only for firm matches. Some rows mark clone size as missing; the rest say once, few, many or name a class of expanded clone.

d_call j_call clone_size v_call cdr3_nt cdr3_aa
NA TRBJ1-3 NA TRBV29-1 TGCAGCGTTGAATTATTACAGGGTTATGGAAACACCATATATTTT CSVELLQGYGNTIYF
NA TRBJ1-5 few TRBV19 TGTGCCAGTAGCTCTAGACAGGCAAATCAGCCCCAGCATTTT CASSSRQANQPQHF
TRBD2 TRBJ2-7 NA TRBV4-1 TGCGCCAGCAGCCAACCTTTTGGACTAGCGGGGATGAGCTCCTACGAGCAGTACTTC CASSQPFGLAGMSSYEQYF
NA TRBJ1-6 once TRBV5-4 TGTGCCAGCAGCTTGTTCCGACAAGGATATTCACCCCTCCACTTT CASSLFRQGYSPLHF
TRBD2 TRBJ2-7 few TRBV2 TGTGCCAGCAGTGATAGCGGGGGGGCCCCCTACGAGCAGTACTTC CASSDSGGAPYEQYF
TRBD2 TRBJ2-1 once TRBV29-1 TGCAGCGTAGACACCCGGGGGGGGTCACGCAATGAGCAGTTCTTC CSVDTRGGSRNEQFF
TRBD1 TRBJ1-6 NA TRBV27 TGTGCCAGCAGTCCTGGACAGGGCTTACTCCTCCACTTT CASSPGQGLLLHF
NA TRBJ1-1 NA TRBV19 TGTGCCAGTAGTATAGTCCACCAAACAGGGTGGTACACTGAAGCTTTCTTT CASSIVHQTGWYTEAFF
TRBD2 TRBJ2-2 NA TRBV7-7 TGTGCCAGCAGCTTAGTACCCGGGGGGGCTCCCTCGAGCACCGGGGAGCTGTTTTTT CASSLVPGGAPSSTGELFF
NA TRBJ2-1 NA TRBV7-3 TGTGCCAGCACCCAGGGTAATGAGCAGTTCTTC CASTQGNEQFF
TRBD1 TRBJ1-1 NA TRBV9 TGTGCCAGCAGCGTTGAGGGACAGGGGGCCTCAGCTTTCTTT CASSVEGQGASAFF
NA TRBJ2-2 NA TRBV5-4 TGTGCCAGCAGCTTGGGGACACAGACCAACACCGGGGAGCTGTTTTTT CASSLGTQTNTGELFF
NA TRBJ2-5 once TRBV5-1 TGCGCCAGCACCCTCCAAGAGACCCAGTACTTC CASTLQETQYF
NA TRBJ2-2 NA TRBV19 TGTGCCAGTATAACAGGCGGCGGGGAGCTGTTTTTT CASITGGGELFF
NA TRBJ1-3 once TRBV18 TGTGCCAGCTCACCCCAACAGGGAGGAAACACCATATATTTT CASSPQQGGNTIYF
TRBD2 TRBJ2-7 NA TRBV4-3 TGCGCCAGCAGCCAAGATTGGCCGGGGGGTGGCTACGAGCAGTACTTC CASSQDWPGGGYEQYF
TRBD1 TRBJ2-3 NA TRBV5-1 TGCGCCAGCAGCTTGGCGGGACAGGGAACAGATACGCAGTATTTT CASSLAGQGTDTQYF
NA TRBJ2-7 NA TRBV19 TGTGCCAGTAGTATCTCCAGGGCCGGTCCCTACGAGCAGTACTTC CASSISRAGPYEQYF
NA TRBJ2-2 NA TRBV9 TGTGCCAGCAGCCCGAGAGGCGGGGAGCTGTTTTTT CASSPRGGELFF
TRBD1 TRBJ1-1 NA TRBV5-1 TGCGCCAGCAGCTTGAGTCAGGGGGTTAGGAACACTGAAGCTTTCTTT CASSLSQGVRNTEAFF
TRBD2 TRBJ2-1 NA TRBV6-6 TGTGCCAGCACTAGCGGGGGGGCCATGAATGAGCAGTTCTTC CASTSGGAMNEQFF
TRBD2 TRBJ2-3 NA TRBV19 TGTGCCAGTAGTATCCCAGGACTAGCGGGGTCCACAGATACGCAGTATTTT CASSIPGLAGSTDTQYF
NA TRBJ1-2 NA TRBV29-1 TGCAGCGTTGAAGATCCGGGGGTCCCTGGCTACACCTTC CSVEDPGVPGYTF
TRBD2 TRBJ2-5 NA TRBV7-2 TGTGCCAGCAGCTTCTTGGGGAGCGGGGCTAAACAAGAGACCCAGTACTTC CASSFLGSGAKQETQYF
NA TRBJ1-2 NA TRBV29-1 TGCAGCGGCCGTCTCGAGGACTATGGCTACACCTTC CSGRLEDYGYTF
NA TRBJ1-6 NA TRBV6-5 TGTGCCAGCAGGTCCGGACAGTGGAATTCACCCCTCCACTTT CASRSGQWNSPLHF
TRBD1 TRBJ1-6 NA TRBV2 TGTGCCAGCAGCCGGGACAGCCCGCCGAGCTCCTATAATTCACCCCTCCACTTT CASSRDSPPSSYNSPLHF
TRBD1 TRBJ2-6 NA TRBV9 TGTGCCAGCAGAGACCCGGGACAGGGTTCTGGGGCCAACGTCCTGACTTTC CASRDPGQGSGANVLTF
NA TRBJ2-5 NA TRBV5-1 TGCGCCAGCAGCTTACAGGTCCAAGAGACCCAGTACTTC CASSLQVQETQYF
NA TRBJ2-5 NA TRBV4-3 TGCGCCAGCAGCCAAGGAGACTTAAGCCAAGAGACCCAGTACTTC CASSQGDLSQETQYF
TRBD1 TRBJ2-7 NA TRBV30 TGTGCCTGGAGGGCGGGACAGGGCTACGAGCAGTACTTC CAWRAGQGYEQYF
TRBD2 TRBJ2-1 NA TRBV4-2 TGTGCCAGCAGCCCGTCCCGAACTAGCGGGGAATACAATGAGCAGTTCTTC CASSPSRTSGEYNEQFF
TRBD1 TRBJ1-5 NA TRBV2 TGTGCCAGCAGTTCGGGACAGGGGAGTCAGCCCCAGCATTTT CASSSGQGSQPQHF
TRBD1 TRBJ1-5 NA TRBV19 TGTGCCAGTAGTATAGATCGGGGCAGGGGGCCCAATCAGCCCCAGCATTTT CASSIDRGRGPNQPQHF
NA TRBJ1-2 NA TRBV27 TGTGCCAGCAGTTCTCCGGGGACATTGTTCTATGGCTACACCTTC CASSSPGTLFYGYTF
NA TRBJ1-2 NA TRBV28 TGTGCCAGCAGTTCAGAGGGCACCTATGGCTACACCTTC CASSSEGTYGYTF
TRBD1 TRBJ1-4 few TRBV10-2 TGCGCCAGCAGGGGGGGACAGGACTATGAAAAACTGTTTTTT CASRGGQDYEKLFF